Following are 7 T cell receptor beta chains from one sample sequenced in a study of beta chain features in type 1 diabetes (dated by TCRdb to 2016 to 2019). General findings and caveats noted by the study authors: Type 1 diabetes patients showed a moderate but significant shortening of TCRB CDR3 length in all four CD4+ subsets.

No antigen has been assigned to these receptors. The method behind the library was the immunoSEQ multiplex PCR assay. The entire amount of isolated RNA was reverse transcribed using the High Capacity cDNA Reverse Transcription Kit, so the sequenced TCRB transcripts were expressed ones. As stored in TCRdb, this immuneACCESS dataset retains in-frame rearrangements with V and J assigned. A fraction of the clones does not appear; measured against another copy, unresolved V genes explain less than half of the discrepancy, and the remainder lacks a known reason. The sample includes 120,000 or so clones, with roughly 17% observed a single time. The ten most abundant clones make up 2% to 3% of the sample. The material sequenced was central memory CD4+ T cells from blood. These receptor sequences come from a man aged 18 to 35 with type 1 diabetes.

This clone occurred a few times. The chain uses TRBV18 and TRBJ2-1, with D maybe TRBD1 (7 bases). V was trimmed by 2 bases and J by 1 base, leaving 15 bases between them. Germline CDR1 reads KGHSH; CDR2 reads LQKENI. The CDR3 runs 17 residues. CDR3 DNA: TGTGCCAGCTCACCAAACGCAGGGGGGATATCCTACAATGAGCAGTTCTTC. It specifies CASSPNAGGISYNEQFF.

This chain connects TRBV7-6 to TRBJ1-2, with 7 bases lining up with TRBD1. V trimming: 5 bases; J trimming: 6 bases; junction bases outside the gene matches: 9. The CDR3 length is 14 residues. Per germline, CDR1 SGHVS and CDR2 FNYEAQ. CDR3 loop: CASSLITGVDGYTF. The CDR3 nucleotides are TGTGCCAGCAGCCTCATTACAGGGGTTGATGGCTACACCTTC.

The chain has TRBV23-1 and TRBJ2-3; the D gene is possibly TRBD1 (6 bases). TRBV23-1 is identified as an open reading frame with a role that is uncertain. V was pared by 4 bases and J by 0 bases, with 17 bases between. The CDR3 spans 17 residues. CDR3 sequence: CASSLTLGAPSTDTQYF. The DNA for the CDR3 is TGCGCCAGCAGTCTAACCTTGGGGGCACCAAGCACAGATACGCAGTATTTT.

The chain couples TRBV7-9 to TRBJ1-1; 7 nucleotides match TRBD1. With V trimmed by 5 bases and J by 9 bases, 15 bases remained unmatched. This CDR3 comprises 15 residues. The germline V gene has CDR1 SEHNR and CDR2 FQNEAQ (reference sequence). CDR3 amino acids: CASSLWDSGVSKAFF. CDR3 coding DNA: TGTGCCAGCAGCCTATGGGACAGTGGGGTCTCGAAAGCTTTCTTT.

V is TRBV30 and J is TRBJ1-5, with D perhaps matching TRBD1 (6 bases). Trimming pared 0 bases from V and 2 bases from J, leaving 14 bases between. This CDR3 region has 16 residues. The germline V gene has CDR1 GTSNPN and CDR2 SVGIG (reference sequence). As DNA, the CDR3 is TGTGCCTGGAGTGTATACAGGGTGGGGGGCAATCAGCCCCAGCATTTT. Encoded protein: CAWSVYRVGGNQPQHF.

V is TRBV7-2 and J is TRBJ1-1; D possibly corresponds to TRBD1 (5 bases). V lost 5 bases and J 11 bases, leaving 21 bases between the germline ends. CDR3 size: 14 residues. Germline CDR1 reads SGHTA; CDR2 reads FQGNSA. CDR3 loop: CASSPERGASAAFF. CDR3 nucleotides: TGTGCCAGCAGCCCGGAGAGGGGCGCGAGTGCGGCTTTCTTT.

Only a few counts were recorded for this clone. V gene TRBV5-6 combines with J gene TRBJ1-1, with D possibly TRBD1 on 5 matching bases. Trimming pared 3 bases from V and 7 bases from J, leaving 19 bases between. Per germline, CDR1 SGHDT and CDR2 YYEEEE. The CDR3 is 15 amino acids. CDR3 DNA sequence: TGTGCCAGCAGCTCGCTACGCTCGGCAGGGCTTGAAGCTTTCTTT. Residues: CASSSLRSAGLEAFF.